Each of the 19 T cell receptor beta chains below was sequenced from the same sample in a study of OX40 agonist ivuxolimab in advanced cancers. TCRdb keeps only in-frame clones here, not all; method: immunoSEQ multiplex PCR. The table shows 15,000 or so clones, with 91% occurring only once. The material was CD4+ or CD8+ T cells sorted from blood, obtained in a trial of the OX40 agonist ivuxolimab. All receptors come from an adult with an advanced solid tumor such as melanoma, head and neck, liver or kidney cancer.

V is TRBV7-9 and J is TRBJ2-2; tentatively, D is TRBD2 (6 bases). The CDR3 length is 15 residues. Trimming removed 5 bases from V and 8 bases from J, with 18 bases in between. Germline assignment: CDR1 SEHNR and CDR2 FQNEAQ (reference sequence). The CDR3 reads CASSHELATRGELFF. The CDR3 DNA is TGTGCCAGCAGCCACGAACTAGCAACAAGAGGGGAGCTGTTTTTT.

The genes are TRBV12-5 and TRBJ1-2; 11 positions agree with TRBD1. The germline CDR1 and CDR2 sequences are LGHNT and FRNRAP. The CDR3 contains 19 residues. J lost 1 base, V lost 1 base, and 11 bases had no gene match. The CDR3 loop is CASGLDLGGQGDYNYGYTF. As DNA, the CDR3 is TGTGCTAGTGGTTTGGATTTGGGGGGACAGGGGGATTATAACTATGGCTACACCTTC.

The chain employs TRBV2 and TRBJ2-7, with D uncertain. The V gene lost 2 bases and the J gene lost 2 bases, with 19 bases spanning the gap. This CDR3 region has 17 residues. The germline CDR1 and CDR2 sequences are SNHLY and FYNNEI. As DNA, the CDR3 is TGTGCCAGCAGTGAATCGACGACAACCTTCTCCCCCTACGAGCAGTACTTC. Translating it yields CASSESTTTFSPYEQYF.

The chain couples TRBV10-2 to TRBJ1-4, with D possibly TRBD1 on 6 matching bases. Germline values: CDR1 WSHSY, CDR2 SAAADI. Trimming stripped 3 bases from V and 0 bases from J, with 14 bases between. This CDR3 has 17 residues. The CDR3 sequence is CASSDLGHLATNEKLFF. CDR3 nucleotides: TGCGCCAGCAGTGATTTGGGACACCTTGCAACTAATGAAAAACTGTTTTTT.

The chain uses TRBV5-4 and TRBJ2-3, with D unclear. Looked up from germline, CDR1 is SGHNT and CDR2 is YYREEE (reference sequence). Trimming left V 1 base short and J 5 bases short, with 17 bases between. The CDR3 extends over 16 amino acids. The CDR3 reads CASSLLGTRSGDTQYF. CDR3 coding DNA: TGTGCCAGCAGCTTGTTGGGTACCAGGTCCGGAGATACGCAGTATTTT. Supplemented by reference TRBV5-4 and TRBJ2-3, the full variable domain reads ETGVTQSPTHLIKTRGQQVTLRCSSQSGHNTVSWYQQALGQGPQFIFQYYREEENGRGNFPPRFSGLQFPNYSSELNVNALELDDSALYLCASSLLGTRSGDTQYFGPGTRLTVL.

The chain employs TRBV7-9 and TRBJ2-2, with a possible D match to TRBD2 (6 bases). Germline V lookup: CDR1 SEHNR, CDR2 FQNEAQ (reference sequence). CDR3 length equals 16 residues. Trimming left V 5 bases short and J 1 base short, with 14 bases between. The chain's CDR3 is CASSPTRDLNTGELFF. The CDR3 nucleotides read TGTGCCAGCAGCCCTACCCGGGACTTGAACACCGGGGAGCTGTTTTTT.

V usage is TRBV2 and J usage is TRBJ2-1, with a possible D match to TRBD2 (7 bases). Germline CDR1 is SNHLY and CDR2 is FYNNEI. There are 12 residues in the CDR3. The ends were cut back, 9 bases at V and 5 bases at J, with 11 bases in the middle. In nucleotides, the CDR3 is TGTGCCAGGGGGGGGCTGGACAATGAGCAGTTCTTC. Its protein product is CARGGLDNEQFF.

Only one count was recorded for this clone. The V call is TRBV20-1, the J call TRBJ2-1; D uncertain. Between the trimmed V and J ends, which lost 0 bases and 12 bases, there was a span of 9 bases. CDR3 length: 11 residues. CDR1 and CDR2 from the germline V gene are DFQATT and SNEGSKA (reference sequence). CDR3 nucleotide sequence: TGCAGTGCTAGAGAGGAAGCGTTGCAGTTCTTC. It translates to CSAREEALQFF.

The V and J genes are TRBV7-8 and TRBJ1-1; D gene uncertain. The CDR3 runs 13 residues. In germline, CDR1 is SGHVS, CDR2 FQNEAQ. Between the trimmed V and J ends, which lost 3 bases and 5 bases, there was a span of 10 bases. In DNA form, the CDR3 reads TGTGCCAGCAGCTTTGGCGATGAAACTGAAGCTTTCTTT. As protein: CASSFGDETEAFF.

The rearrangement links TRBV10-3 to TRBJ1-1, with D perhaps TRBD1 (5 bases). The CDR3 is 14 residues long. Germline CDR1 ENHRY, CDR2 SYGVKD. V lost 10 bases to trimming and J lost 1 base, with 16 bases between them. The CDR3: CATTGGEGNTEAFF. Here the CDR3 DNA reads TGTGCCACCACTGGGGGGGAGGGGAACACTGAAGCTTTCTTT.

This sequence joins TRBV5-1 and TRBJ1-1; D unclear. Germline CDR1 and CDR2: SGHRS and YFSETQ. The CDR3 spans 13 residues. Deletions cut 0 bases from V and 1 base from J, with 4 bases between. The CDR3 DNA reads as TGCGCCAGCAGCTTGGTTCCGAACACTGAAGCTTTCTTT. Protein sequence: CASSLVPNTEAFF.

The J gene is TRBJ2-3, the V gene TRBV15; D is ambiguous. Trimming took 0 bases from V and 0 from J, leaving 10 bases between them. Per the germline V gene, CDR1 is LNHNV and CDR2 is YYDKDF (reference sequence). The CDR3 is 16 residues long. The CDR3 here is CATSRDSTTSTDTQYF. CDR3 nucleotide sequence: TGTGCCACCAGCAGAGACTCTACCACTAGCACAGATACGCAGTATTTT.

The V call is TRBV30, the J call TRBJ1-5, with TRBD1 matching 8 bases. Germline V lookup: CDR1 GTSNPN, CDR2 SVGIG (reference sequence). With 5 bases clipped from V and 6 bases from J, the junction kept 6 bases outside the gene matches. The CDR3 is 13 amino acids. CDR3 sequence (DNA): TGTGCCTGGCCGGGACAGGCTGGTCAGCCCCAGCATTTT. Amino acid sequence: CAWPGQAGQPQHF.

The chain recombines TRBV13 with TRBJ2-5; 11 bases line up with TRBD2. V lost 5 bases and J lost 2; bases outside the gene matches: 1. This CDR3 has 14 residues. Per the germline V gene, CDR1 is PRHDT and CDR2 is FYEKMQ (reference sequence). The CDR3 is CASSRTSGQETQYF. DNA of the CDR3: TGTGCCAGCAGCCGGACTAGCGGGCAAGAGACCCAGTACTTC.

The gene calls are TRBV5-6 and TRBJ1-2; D is perhaps TRBD1 (5 bases). V lost 2 bases and J lost 4, with 12 bases in between. The length of the CDR3 is 14 residues. CDR1 is SGHDT and CDR2 is YYEEEE in the germline V gene. The CDR3 nucleotides read TGTGCCAGCAGCTTCAGTACAGGCCTCTATGGCTACACCTTC. The encoded protein is CASSFSTGLYGYTF.

This clone is medium-sized. The gene calls are TRBV10-3 and TRBJ2-7, with D perhaps TRBD1 (5 bases). Trimming stripped 4 bases from V and 2 bases from J, with 9 bases between. There are 13 residues in the CDR3. The germline V gene has CDR1 ENHRY and CDR2 SYGVKD. Here the CDR3 DNA reads TGTGCCATCAGTGTGGACATGGCCTACGAGCAGTACTTC. This gives the protein CAISVDMAYEQYF.

The chain uses TRBV29-1 and TRBJ2-7; either TRBD1 or TRBD2 may fit D (5 bases each). CDR1 is SQVTM, CDR2 ANQGSEA, per germline. V lost 5 bases and J lost 2, with 13 bases in between. The CDR3 contains 13 residues. For the CDR3, the DNA is TGCAGCGTTACGGACTTGGGGGCCTACGAGCAGTACTTC. It codes for CSVTDLGAYEQYF.

The rearrangement joins TRBV28 to TRBJ2-1; 7 bases line up with TRBD2. The J segment lost 2 bases and the V segment lost 7 bases, leaving 11 bases of the junction unmatched. Germline V gives CDR1 MDHEN, CDR2 SYDVKM. The CDR3 is 16 amino acids. Written as DNA, the CDR3 is TGTGCCAGCACTCTGGGGACGGGAGGTACCTACAATGAGCAGTTCTTC. Translated, it gives CASTLGTGGTYNEQFF.

This chain links TRBV28 with TRBJ1-2; D remains unclear. V was pared by 6 bases and J by 4 bases, with 9 bases between. Germline V gene lookup returns CDR1 MDHEN and CDR2 SYDVKM. The CDR3 runs 12 residues. In nucleotides, the CDR3 is TGTGCCAGCAGGGATGGGATCTATGGCTACACCTTC. Protein: CASRDGIYGYTF.